The sequence of this T cell receptor (beta chain) was determined in a study of post-analysis software for immune sequencing data. Germline V gene lookup returns CDR1 SQVTM and CDR2 ANQGSEA. V dropped 4 bases and J dropped 2 bases, with 15 bases sitting between them. This CDR3 contains 14 residues. Unique molecular identifiers had been added to the TCR beta cDNA libraries. Each sample of about 0.95 to 11 million input T cells yielded about 500,000 cDNA molecules, so each molecule approximated one T cell. TCRdb recomputed calls from the PCR reads with MiXCR, one row per CDR3 protein. The repertoire consists of about 160,000 distinct CDR3 sequences, with about 36% occurring once and the leading ten covering around 30%. This clonotype turned up a few times. As yet, its antigen is unknown. Study-wide findings and caveats: Comparison of patients with controls showed 5 or 6 TRBV segments more frequent in patients, TRBV5-6, TRBV5-1 and TRBV20-1 among them. Controls showed significantly higher normalized Chao1 diversity than did multiple sclerosis patients.

This material consisted of blood, taken after autologous hematopoietic stem cell transplantation. This clonotype was obtained from a girl aged 5 to 17 with multiple sclerosis. V usage is TRBV29-1 and J usage is TRBJ2-7; D tentatively fits TRBD1 or TRBD2 (5 bases each). The CDR3 DNA reads TGCAGCGTTGGGGGGAAGGGAGTAACCTACGAGCAGTACTTC. It translates to CSVGGKGVTYEQYF.